The 28 T cell receptor beta chains listed next were all sequenced from one sample in a study of shared clonotypes between healthy human individuals (dated by TCRdb to the early 2020s). Libraries were made using the immunoSEQ multiplex PCR assay. TCRdb holds this immuneACCESS table with in-frame rearrangements only. Some clones are missing; in checked studies, unresolved V genes explain under half, and the rest has no known cause. Recorded for this sample are roughly 1,000,000 clones; around 78% of them occurred a single time. The ten largest clones capture 0.55% to 0.7% of the sample. The sequenced sample was memory CD4+ T cells from PBMCs. The cell subset or site label for this specimen denotes: CD45RA-negative fraction. The source of these receptors is a man between 18 and 29 years old in good health. Some clones in this sample may be carry-over from other donors' samples.

Regarding this clone: A much larger clone lies a single base off, so this may be a read error. The chain combines TRBV30 with TRBJ1-6; D remains unclear. The CDR3 runs 16 residues. CDR1 GTSNPN and CDR2 SVGIG come from the germline V gene (reference sequence). The CDR3 reads CAWSVGSGSNNPPLHF. The CDR3 bases are TGTGCCTGGAGTGTCGGGTCTGGCAGCAATAATCCACCCCTCCACTTT.

The chain employs TRBV5-1 and TRBJ2-1, with 11 bases aligning to TRBD2. Germline values: CDR1 SGHRS, CDR2 YFSETQ. V was pared by 4 bases and J by 4 bases, with 7 bases of the junction left unmatched. This CDR3 spans 16 amino acids. DNA for the CDR3: TGCGCCAGCAGCCTACTTAGCGGGAGGGCTTACAATGAGCAGTTCTTC. It specifies CASSLLSGRAYNEQFF. Complete variable domain (other parts from reference TRBV5-1 and TRBJ2-1): KAGVTQTPRYLIKTRGQQVTLSCSPISGHRSVSWYQQTPGQGLQFLFEYFSETQRNKGNFPGRFSGRQFSNSRSEMNVSTLELGDSALYLCASSLLSGRAYNEQFFGPGTRLTVL.

The chain uses TRBV28 and TRBJ2-1, with 7 bases identical to TRBD1. The CDR3 covers 14 residues. V shed 5 bases and J 8 bases; nucleotides not matched to a gene: 9. CDR1 and CDR2 from the germline V gene are MDHEN and SYDVKM. The DNA of the CDR3 is TGTGCCAGCAGTATGACAGGGATCTTAGATGAGCAGTTCTTC. Translated: CASSMTGILDEQFF.

The CDR3 DNA is TGTGCCAGCAGCTACAAGGGCGGGACTAGCGGGAACAATGAGCAGTTCTTC. The encoded protein is CASSYKGGTSGNNEQFF. The V and J genes are TRBV7-3 and TRBJ2-1; 13 nucleotides line up with TRBD2. Losses at the gene ends were 4 bases for V and 5 bases for J; bases not matched to a gene: 8. The CDR3 spans 17 residues. Per the germline V gene, CDR1 is SGHTA and CDR2 is FQGTGA.

This chain uses TRBV28 with TRBJ1-1; D is unclear. The CDR3 sequence is 13 residues long. The V and J ends lost 11 bases and 3 bases respectively, with 16 bases between them. The germline CDR1 and CDR2 sequences are MDHEN and SYDVKM. CDR3 in amino acids: CAGRLGGHTEAFF. The CDR3 DNA reads as TGTGCCGGCCGCCTTGGCGGCCACACTGAAGCTTTCTTT.

The rearrangement uses TRBV28 and TRBJ2-5, with 9 bases lining up with TRBD1. With 9 bases clipped from V and 2 bases from J, the junction kept 13 bases outside the gene matches. Germline V gives CDR1 MDHEN, CDR2 SYDVKM. This CDR3 is built from 16 residues. The CDR3 sequence is CASSHGTGFYQETQYF. CDR3 coding DNA: TGTGCCAGTTCGCACGGGACAGGGTTTTATCAAGAGACCCAGTACTTC.

The chain combines TRBV25-1 with TRBJ2-2; TRBD1 matches at 8 bases. J was trimmed by 6 bases and V by 2 bases; bases with no gene match: 11. The CDR3 totals 17 residues. CDR1 and CDR2 (germline): MGHDK, SYGVNS. CDR3 sequence reads: CASSEPLGAGGAGELFF. The DNA for the CDR3 is TGTGCCAGCAGTGAACCCCTTGGGGCAGGGGGCGCCGGGGAGCTGTTTTTT. Full variable domain (rest looked up from reference TRBV25-1 and TRBJ2-2): EADIYQTPRYLVIGTGKKITLECSQTMGHDKMYWYQQDPGMELHLIHYSYGVNSTEKGDLSSESTVSRIRTEHFPLTLESARPSHTSQYLCASSEPLGAGGAGELFFGEGSRLTVL.

This chain links TRBV11-3 with TRBJ2-7; D might be TRBD2 (5 bases). CDR3 length equals 13 residues. V was clipped by 5 bases and J by 1 base, with 9 bases between them. Germline CDR1 reads SGHNT; CDR2 reads YENEEA. The CDR3 sequence is CASSRGQSYEQYF. The DNA of the CDR3 is TGTGCCAGCAGCAGAGGGCAATCCTACGAGCAGTACTTC.

J is TRBJ1-1 and V is TRBV6-5; no reliable D call. In germline, CDR1 is MNHEY, CDR2 SVGAGI. The CDR3 has 13 residues. The ends were cut back, 7 bases at V and 1 base at J, with 10 bases in the middle. The CDR3 DNA sequence: TGTGCCAGCAATTTGCAGGAGAACACTGAAGCTTTCTTT. As protein: CASNLQENTEAFF.

The rearrangement links TRBV28 to TRBJ1-3; possible D gene TRBD1, 5 bases. V lost 2 bases and J 0 bases, leaving 8 bases between the germline ends. The CDR3 sequence is 15 residues long. The germline gives CDR1 MDHEN, CDR2 SYDVKM. CDR3 loop: CASSLGGFSGNTIYF. As DNA, the CDR3 is TGTGCCAGCAGTTTAGGGGGGTTCTCTGGAAACACCATATATTTT.

CDR3 coding DNA: TGTGCCAGCAGTTACGAGCGTCGGTTTGGCTACACCTTC. Translated, it gives CASSYERRFGYTF. V gene TRBV6-5 combines with J gene TRBJ1-2; D gene ambiguous. This CDR3 contains 13 residues. Germline V gene lookup returns CDR1 MNHEY and CDR2 SVGAGI. Trimming removed 2 bases from V and 7 bases from J, with 11 bases in between.

This clone was counted a few times. V usage is TRBV27 and J usage is TRBJ1-2; 10 positions agree with TRBD1. CDR1 and CDR2 from the germline V gene are MNHEY and SMNVEV (reference sequence). The CDR3 covers 15 residues. The V segment lost 3 bases and the J segment 5 bases; nucleotides outside the gene matches: 6. This CDR3 reads CASSFGDRGPYGYTF. The CDR3 DNA reads as TGTGCCAGCAGTTTTGGGGACAGGGGACCATATGGCTACACCTTC.

This clone was seen a few times. This chain uses TRBV20-1 with TRBJ2-3; D is ambiguous. CDR1 and CDR2 from the germline V gene are DFQATT and SNEGSKA (reference sequence). Between the trimmed V and J ends, which lost 6 bases and 4 bases, there was a span of 8 bases. The CDR3 is 11 residues long. This CDR3 is CSAELADTQYF. As DNA, the CDR3 is TGCAGTGCAGAGCTAGCAGATACGCAGTATTTT.

This clone was counted between two and nine times. The chain uses TRBV11-2 and TRBJ1-1; a possible D gene is TRBD1 (5 bases). The CDR3 covers 13 residues. Trimming removed 10 bases from V and 1 base from J, with 13 bases in between. Germline loops: CDR1 SGHAT, CDR2 FQNNGV. CDR3 sequence: CANSVGGNTEAFF. DNA of the CDR3: TGTGCCAACTCGGTGGGGGGGAACACTGAAGCTTTCTTT.

The rearrangement joins TRBV7-9 to TRBJ2-5; 10 bases fit TRBD2. The CDR3 covers 15 residues. V shed 11 bases, J shed 5 bases, and the junction held 14 bases outside the gene matches. Per the germline V gene, CDR1 is SEHNR and CDR2 is FQNEAQ (reference sequence). In DNA form, the CDR3 reads TGTGCCGGCGGGGGGCCTAGCGGGAGAATGGAGACCCAGTACTTC. Its protein product is CAGGGPSGRMETQYF.

This CDR3 reads CASSEARKTSGSWDYEQYF. In DNA, the CDR3 is TGTGCCAGCAGTGAAGCCCGGAAAACTAGCGGGAGTTGGGACTACGAGCAGTACTTC. This chain uses TRBV6-1 with TRBJ2-7; TRBD2 aligns across 11 bases. The CDR3 loop spans 19 amino acids. Trimming removed 0 bases from V and 3 bases from J; junction bases left unmatched: 13. CDR1 and CDR2 from the germline V gene are MNHNS and SASEGT.

The chain joins TRBV7-3 to TRBJ2-1; D may correspond to TRBD1 or TRBD2 (5 bases each). V lost 5 bases and J 1 base, leaving 12 bases between the germline ends. Germline V lookup: CDR1 SGHTA, CDR2 FQGTGA. The CDR3 has 15 amino acids. CDR3 in DNA: TGTGCCAGCAGCCTGGACTGGGGGTCCTACAATGAGCAGTTCTTC. This sequence encodes CASSLDWGSYNEQFF.

This clone was found a few times. V gene TRBV28 combines with J gene TRBJ1-3; the D is unclear. From germline, CDR1 is MDHEN and CDR2 SYDVKM. The CDR3 sequence is 12 residues long. Trimming took off 1 base at V and 7 bases at J, with 5 bases between the two ends. The CDR3 DNA reads TGTGCCAGCAGTTTATCGGAGAACACCATATATTTT. This gives the protein CASSLSENTIYF. Looking up the rest from reference TRBV28 and TRBJ1-3 gives the full variable domain: DVKVTQSSRYLVKRTGEKVFLECVQDMDHENMFWYRQDPGLGLRLIYFSYDVKMKEKGDIPEGYSVSREKKERFSLILESASTNQTSMYLCASSLSENTIYFGEGSWLTVV.

The J gene is TRBJ1-4, the V gene TRBV28; the D is unclear. CDR1 and CDR2 (germline): MDHEN, SYDVKM. The CDR3 is made up of 12 amino acids. V dropped 6 bases and J dropped 3 bases, with 5 bases sitting between them. The CDR3 sequence is CASRGSNEKLFF. The CDR3 nucleotides are TGTGCCAGCAGGGGGTCTAATGAAAAACTGTTTTTT.

This clone was observed at least ten times. J is TRBJ1-5 and V is TRBV2; no definite D call. The germline gives CDR1 SNHLY, CDR2 FYNNEI. The CDR3 length is 16 residues. The ends were cut back, 4 bases at V and 0 bases at J, with 13 bases in the middle. The DNA of the CDR3 is TGTGCCAGCAGTGCGAAATCGATCTATAGCAATCAGCCCCAGCATTTT. This translates into CASSAKSIYSNQPQHF. Drawing the rest from reference TRBV2 and TRBJ1-5, the complete variable domain is EPEVTQTPSHQVTQMGQEVILRCVPISNHLYFYWYRQILGQKVEFLVSFYNNEISEKSEIFDDQFSVERPDGSNFTLKIRSTKLEDSAMYFCASSAKSIYSNQPQHFGDGTRLSIL.

The chain is built from TRBV6-5 and TRBJ2-3, with D perhaps matching TRBD2 (6 bases). The CDR3 is 15 amino acids. The germline CDR1 and CDR2 sequences are MNHEY and SVGAGI. V gave up 5 bases and J gave up 0 bases, with 12 bases separating them. DNA for the CDR3: TGTGCCAGCAGTAGTCCCGGGACTAGCACAGATACGCAGTATTTT. Residues: CASSSPGTSTDTQYF.

The chain employs TRBV19 and TRBJ2-1; D ambiguous. CDR3 length equals 15 residues. Germline lookup yields CDR1 LNHDA and CDR2 SQIVND (reference sequence). Trimming pared 5 bases from V and 7 bases from J, leaving 18 bases between. CDR3 DNA: TGTGCCAGTAGTCTCCCCCCAGGTAGACGAAATGAGCAGTTCTTC. Translating gives CASSLPPGRRNEQFF.

The rearrangement joins TRBV21-1 to TRBJ1-1. TRBV21-1 corresponds to a pseudogene. The CDR3 has 15 amino acids. The CDR3 region is CASSETLGPTGEAFF. As DNA, the CDR3 is TGTGCCAGCAGCGAGACGCTAGGGCCCACGGGTGAAGCTTTCTTT.

V usage is TRBV4-1 and J usage is TRBJ2-1; 7 bases map to TRBD1. Trimming at V came to 6 bases and at J to 5 bases, leaving 10 bases not matched to a gene. There are 15 residues in the CDR3. From germline, CDR1 is MGHRA and CDR2 YSYEKL. The DNA for the CDR3 is TGCGCCAGCAGGGCTCCCGGGACAGCAGACAATGAGCAGTTCTTC. Protein product: CASRAPGTADNEQFF.

The CDR3 region is CASSENMVSGRQFF. In DNA, the CDR3 is TGCGCCAGCAGTGAGAATATGGTGTCGGGGAGGCAGTTCTTC. This chain connects TRBV10-1 to TRBJ2-1; maybe TRBD2 (5 bases). Trimming removed 2 bases at V and 12 bases at J, with 17 bases between. This CDR3 comprises 14 residues. Looked up from germline, CDR1 is WNHNN and CDR2 is SYGVQD (reference sequence).

The chain recombines TRBV28 with TRBJ2-3; D possibly uses TRBD1 or TRBD2 (5 bases each). The V end was cut by 3 bases, the J end by 2 bases, with 12 bases between. The CDR3 sequence is 15 residues long. From germline, CDR1 is MDHEN and CDR2 SYDVKM. CDR3 region: CASSLPRGLTDTQYF. For the CDR3, the DNA is TGTGCCAGCAGTTTGCCCCGGGGCCTCACAGATACGCAGTATTTT.

This clone was found a few times. The chain uses TRBV7-9 and TRBJ1-1; D might be TRBD1 (6 bases). CDR1 is SEHNR and CDR2 is FQNEAQ in the germline V gene (reference sequence). Trimming pared 4 bases from V and 6 bases from J, leaving 15 bases between. The CDR3 loop spans 14 amino acids. The CDR3 DNA is TGTGCCAGCAGCTCTAACAGGGACGGATCTGAAGCTTTCTTT. It is translated as CASSSNRDGSEAFF.

The V call is TRBV2, the J call TRBJ2-1, with 7 positions matching TRBD2. The V gene end was trimmed by 5 bases and the J gene end by 0 bases; junction bases not matched to a gene: 4. Germline V lookup: CDR1 SNHLY, CDR2 FYNNEI. This CDR3 region has 15 residues. The CDR3 sequence: CASSSSGDSYNEQFF. Written as DNA, the CDR3 is TGTGCCAGCAGTTCGAGCGGGGACTCCTACAATGAGCAGTTCTTC.